The 5 T cell receptor beta chains below were found in one sample sequenced in a study of OX40 agonist ivuxolimab in advanced cancers. Clones were sequenced by immunoSEQ multiplex PCR, and TCRdb holds only the in-frame ones, with some missing. The table has 55,000 to 75,000 clones, roughly 80% seen once. The sequencing here drew on CD4+ or CD8+ T cells sorted from blood, taken in a trial of the OX40 agonist ivuxolimab. The receptors shown here come from an adult with an advanced solid tumor such as melanoma, head and neck, liver or kidney cancer.

Regarding this clone: The CDR3 carries no conserved terminal phenylalanine or tryptophan, so it likely arises from a read error. The V and J genes are TRBV7-3 and TRBJ1-2; D possibly corresponds to TRBD1 (6 bases). Germline CDR1 and CDR2: SGHTA and FQGTGA. V shed 4 bases and J shed 4 bases, with 13 bases lying between them. The CDR3 runs 14 residues. The DNA for the CDR3 is TGTGCCAGCAGCTCAAAGGGGGGCTCCTATGGCTACACCCTC. This gives the protein CASSSKGGSYGYTL.

The chain recombines TRBV30 with TRBJ1-2; D ambiguous. Germline V gene lookup returns CDR1 GTSNPN and CDR2 SVGIG (reference sequence). V lost 3 bases to trimming and J lost 0 bases, with 11 bases between them. This CDR3 has 14 residues. CDR3 in amino acids: CAWSPASSNYGYTF. Here the CDR3 DNA reads TGTGCCTGGAGCCCTGCCAGTTCTAACTATGGCTACACCTTC.

The V and J genes are TRBV2 and TRBJ1-1; no clear D. Trimming took off 6 bases at V and 4 bases at J, with 12 bases between the two ends. Germline V gene lookup returns CDR1 SNHLY and CDR2 FYNNEI. The CDR3 is 13 amino acids. This CDR3 is CASSAQTRTEAFF. Here the CDR3 DNA reads TGTGCCAGCAGCGCGCAGACACGCACTGAAGCTTTCTTT.

The chain is built from TRBV28 and TRBJ1-1; D gene unclear. Trimming removed 8 bases at V and 3 bases at J, with 13 bases between. The CDR3 length is 13 residues. Germline V CDR1 and CDR2: MDHEN, SYDVKM. The CDR3 sequence: CASWALGYTEAFF. The DNA of the CDR3 is TGTGCCAGCTGGGCTTTGGGGTACACTGAAGCTTTCTTT.

For the CDR3, the DNA is TGTGCCAGCAGCTTCGGGACAGGGTTAACTGAAGCTTTCTTT. It translates to CASSFGTGLTEAFF. This sequence joins TRBV7-6 and TRBJ1-1; 9 nucleotides align to TRBD1. The CDR3 totals 14 residues. Germline-derived CDR1 and CDR2 are SGHVS and FNYEAQ. V lost 3 bases, J lost 5 bases, and 4 bases stayed unmatched.